The table lists the clone carrying this T cell receptor (beta chain) with a count of one. The data originate from a study of blood T cell repertoires in COVID-19. The wider study: Collection of acute and convalescent COVID-19 samples took place in the United States, Italy and Spain.

V lost 4 bases, J lost 4 bases, and 17 bases lay in between. The CDR3 contains 15 residues. Germline V gives CDR1 SGHNT, CDR2 YYREEE (reference sequence). The table came from immunoSEQ multiplex PCR; TCRdb's copy has only in-frame clones and leaves some out. Among 270,000 or so clones, 85% were seen once, and the ten largest hold under 7%. The clonotype comes from a woman aged 50 to 60 who had been exposed to COVID-19. What was sequenced was PBMCs or T cells enriched from blood (not recorded which). The chain joins TRBV5-4 to TRBJ1-2, with D possibly matching TRBD1 (6 bases). The CDR3 loop reads CASSPRGQPSYGYTF. The CDR3 DNA reads TGTGCCAGCAGCCCCCGTGGACAGCCGTCCTATGGCTACACCTTC.